Below, one T cell receptor (beta chain) is given with its context. Its matching antigen is unknown. The junction departs from germline at one end; a sequencing error may be responsible. The data are from a study of cytomegalovirus exposure and HLA in healthy donors. Study findings and constraints: A few of the chains that were CMV-associated were confirmed in vitro to be specific for CMV antigens. Associated with cytomegalovirus, according to the listing, were 150 to 200 TCR beta chains. What was likely a sequencing artifact was a cluster of highly shared sequence variants.

13 Jbeta primers and 60 Vbeta primers were used for the PCR. Only in-frame clones appear in the TCRdb table, and some are missing; sequencing was by immunoSEQ multiplex PCR. The repertoire holds 75,000 to 90,000 clones, with 70% to 75% as singletons. The source material was PBMCs. The origin of this receptor is a man in his sixties in good health and CMV-seronegative.

As DNA, the CDR3 is TGTGCCGGCAGTGAAGGGCTAGCCAAAAACATTCAGTACTTC. This sequence encodes CAGSEGLAKNIQYF. This chain connects TRBV2 to TRBJ2-4; D unresolved. Germline values: CDR1 SNHLY, CDR2 FYNNEI. The CDR3 is made up of 14 amino acids.